Detailed here is one TCR beta chain. Its specificity is unknown. The CDR3 is 16 amino acids. Germline CDR1 and CDR2: SGHRS and YFSETQ. V lost 4 bases, J lost 5 bases, and 11 bases stayed unmatched. The data belong to a study of shared clonotypes between healthy human individuals. Study-level background: Researchers drew samples from a couple of women and a few men aged 18 to 49.

Broader study findings: Sorted-subset samples were not fully sequenced, rarefaction indicated.

Donors were healthy HIV-negative adults without recently reported acute infections or vaccinations. Sorted-subset replicate PCR reactions were performed with approximately 190 ng DNA, corresponding to roughly 29,000 T cell genomes. Sequencing was performed with immunoSEQ multiplex PCR; in TCRdb, only in-frame clones are kept and a portion is missing. The data contain approximately 2.1 million clones, approximately 93% of them singletons. The chain carries TRBV5-1 and TRBJ1-4, with 7 bases lining up with TRBD1. The source is a man younger than 35 in good health. Some clones in this sample may be carry-over from other donors' samples. Material for sequencing was naive CD4+ T cells from PBMCs. Subset described: CD45RA+ positively selected. The CDR3 DNA follows: TGCGCCAGCAGCCTACCACTGACAGGGACCAATGAAAAACTGTTTTTT. Translation gives CASSLPLTGTNEKLFF.